This is a list of T cell receptor beta chains from one sample in a study of OX40 agonist ivuxolimab in advanced cancers. Assay: immunoSEQ multiplex PCR; the TCRdb copy retains only in-frame clones and omits some. Of some 85,000 clones in the sample, roughly 87% were seen once. Here the sequenced sample was CD4+ or CD8+ T cells sorted from blood, taken in a trial of the OX40 agonist ivuxolimab. These receptors were collected from an adult with an advanced solid tumor such as melanoma, head and neck, liver or kidney cancer. The CDR3 runs from the conserved cysteine through the conserved F or W.

cdr3_aa	cdr3_length	j_call	v_call
CASSFTGGVGQPQHF	15	TRBJ1-5	TRBV7-2
CASGLGGFNEKLFF	14	TRBJ1-4	TRBV5-1
CASSLSLGAQGYTF	14	TRBJ1-2	TRBV7-9
CASSISSLSGSVWGYNEQFF	20	TRBJ2-1	TRBV19
CASRYAYEQYF	11	TRBJ2-7	TRBV27
CTSSKRLRGKVYEQYF	16	TRBJ2-7	TRBV1
CASSTGTSGRAQETQYF	17	TRBJ2-5	TRBV27
CASSGLADSYEQYF	14	TRBJ2-7	TRBV6-6
CASSSVAGHSEQYF	14	TRBJ2-7	TRBV27
CASSLNNQPQHF	12	TRBJ1-5	TRBV7-2
CASSLAGDSSEQYF	14	.	TRBV7-2
CASSSGTSGRARADTQYF	18	TRBJ2-3	TRBV7-9
CASSPVWAGVGSGELFF	17	TRBJ2-2	TRBV7-9
CASSYDGQPQHF	12	TRBJ1-5	TRBV6-6
CASSEGGKAYEQYF	14	TRBJ2-7	TRBV10-1
CASRPLSGFGEKLFF	15	TRBJ1-4	TRBV11-2
CASSSGQGGYGYTF	14	TRBJ1-2	TRBV11-2
CATSTIAGVSVEQFF	15	TRBJ2-1	TRBV15
CASSLAGATGELFF	14	TRBJ2-2	TRBV6-5
CASSFGTDTQYF	12	TRBJ2-3	TRBV6-1
CASSVGVAGQETQYF	15	TRBJ2-5	TRBV9
CASRQGPTYEQYF	13	TRBJ2-7	TRBV6-1
CASIPLAGPYNEQFF	15	TRBJ2-1	TRBV6-1
CAISERLGSDTQYF	14	TRBJ2-3	TRBV10-3
CASSFDRVDTEAFF	14	TRBJ1-1	TRBV7-9
CASSRLDLPYF	11	TRBJ2-3	TRBV2
CATPDVRTGELFF	13	TRBJ2-2	TRBV11-3
CASSHNEQFF	10	TRBJ2-1	TRBV18
CASSPLRQGGEKLFF	15	TRBJ1-4	TRBV18
CASRPGTGVGRDGYTF	16	TRBJ1-2	TRBV2
CASSEALVTGSTFF	14	TRBJ1-1	TRBV6-1
CASSGWDSSGNQPQHF	16	TRBJ1-5	TRBV6-1
CASSWTGEANYGYTF	15	TRBJ1-2	TRBV16
CASSKAGASSGRQETQYF	18	TRBJ2-5	TRBV21-1
CASSPQGRTGGDSQPQHF	18	TRBJ1-5	TRBV27
CASSQASASGSSSYEQYF	18	TRBJ2-7	TRBV4-3
CATSFSSNQPQHF	13	TRBJ1-5	TRBV19
CASNNQPQHF	10	TRBJ1-5	TRBV19
CASRIGQANYGYTF	14	TRBJ1-2	TRBV6-1
CASSATGETEAFF	13	TRBJ1-1	TRBV6-1
CASSMLRGAGRDTQYF	16	TRBJ2-3	TRBV19
CASSPQNQETQYF	13	TRBJ2-5	TRBV18
CASSFQGGGNQPQHF	15	TRBJ1-5	TRBV28
CASTGGQGGTEAFF	14	TRBJ1-1	TRBV7-9
CSVKRTQNTEAFF	13	TRBJ1-1	TRBV29-1
CASSINSLWGAGANVLTF	18	TRBJ2-6	TRBV19
CASSQDRGQGSPLHF	15	TRBJ1-6	TRBV2
CASSLELAGWETQYF	15	TRBJ2-5	TRBV5-5
CASSQGDRLYEQYF	14	TRBJ2-7	TRBV4-2
CASSIGWGEQFF	12	TRBJ2-1	TRBV19
CSARTGTEAFF	11	TRBJ1-1	TRBV29-1
CASSLVGGNYEQYF	14	TRBJ2-7	TRBV5-5
CASSLDAGRGHGYTF	15	TRBJ1-2	TRBV7-3
CASRTRGSGEVEQFF	15	TRBJ2-1	TRBV6-1
CASKWGRMNTEAFF	14	TRBJ1-1	TRBV5-1
CASRPRGLAGESSYNEQFF	19	TRBJ2-1	TRBV5-1